Sequencing of this TCR beta chain was carried out in a study of T cell repertoires in cytomegalovirus infection. Study information: A matching HLA type, together with CMV infection, was signaled by public TCR beta signatures.

Comment on this clonotype: Its antigen is undetermined.

TCRdb analysed the reads with MiXCR anew, one entry per CDR3 protein. Altogether some 920,000 distinct CDR3 sequences are present, roughly 30% being singletons, with the ten largest covering about 14%. Trimming cost V 3 bases and J 3 bases, with 14 bases left between them. There are 15 residues in the CDR3. Germline values: CDR1 ENHRY, CDR2 SYGVKD. Whole-study results and caveats: Individuals carrying CMV plus the relevant HLA were identified by cumulative frequency of public TCR beta families. The ex vivo response was dominated by HLA-C-restricted CMV-specific TCR beta clonotypes.

The gene calls are TRBV10-3 and TRBJ1-2; D unclear. Sequencing used cultured CD8+ T cells from PBMCs, obtained from culture after CMV antigen stimulation. The receptor comes from a human donor in good health (CMV status not recorded). Some clones in this sample may be carry-over from other donors' samples. CDR3 amino acids: CAISDPVGIYYGYTF. CDR3 bases: TGTGCCATCAGTGACCCGGTGGGAATCTACTATGGCTACACCTTC.